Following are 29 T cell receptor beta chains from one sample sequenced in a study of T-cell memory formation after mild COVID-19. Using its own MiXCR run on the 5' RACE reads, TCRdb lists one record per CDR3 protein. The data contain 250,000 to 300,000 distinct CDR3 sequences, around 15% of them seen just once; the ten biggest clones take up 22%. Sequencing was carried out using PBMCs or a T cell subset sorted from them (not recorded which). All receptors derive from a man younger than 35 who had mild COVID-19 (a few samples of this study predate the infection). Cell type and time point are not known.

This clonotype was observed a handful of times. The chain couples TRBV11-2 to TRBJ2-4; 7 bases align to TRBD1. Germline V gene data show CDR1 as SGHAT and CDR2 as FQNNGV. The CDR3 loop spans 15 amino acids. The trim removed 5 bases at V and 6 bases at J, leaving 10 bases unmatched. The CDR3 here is CASSPSTGQGNIQYF. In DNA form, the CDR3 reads TGTGCCAGCAGCCCCTCGACAGGGCAAGGAAACATTCAGTACTTC.

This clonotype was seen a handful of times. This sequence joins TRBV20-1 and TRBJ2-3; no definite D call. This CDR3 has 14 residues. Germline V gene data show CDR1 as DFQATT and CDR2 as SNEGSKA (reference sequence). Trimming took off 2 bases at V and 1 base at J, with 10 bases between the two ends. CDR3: CSARMAVGTDTQYF. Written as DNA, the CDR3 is TGCAGTGCTAGAATGGCGGTAGGCACAGATACGCAGTATTTT.

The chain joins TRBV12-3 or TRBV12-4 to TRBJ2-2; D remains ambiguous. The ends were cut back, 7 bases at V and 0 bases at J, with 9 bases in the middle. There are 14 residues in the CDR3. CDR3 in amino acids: CASTPLTNTGELFF. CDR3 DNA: TGTGCCAGCACCCCCCTTACGAACACCGGGGAGCTGTTTTTT.

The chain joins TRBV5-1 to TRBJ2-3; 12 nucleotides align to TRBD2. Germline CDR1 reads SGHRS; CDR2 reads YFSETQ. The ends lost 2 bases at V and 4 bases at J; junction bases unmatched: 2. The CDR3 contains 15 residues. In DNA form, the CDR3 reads TGCGCCAGCAGCTTCCTAGCGGGGGGGCCAGATACGCAGTATTTT. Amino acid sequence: CASSFLAGGPDTQYF.

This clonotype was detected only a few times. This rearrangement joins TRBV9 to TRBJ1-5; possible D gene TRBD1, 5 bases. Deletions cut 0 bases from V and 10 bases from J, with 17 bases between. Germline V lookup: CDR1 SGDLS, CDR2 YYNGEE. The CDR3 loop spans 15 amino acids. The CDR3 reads CASSVDPGLDLPQHF. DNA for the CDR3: TGTGCCAGCAGCGTAGACCCAGGGCTGGATCTACCCCAGCATTTT. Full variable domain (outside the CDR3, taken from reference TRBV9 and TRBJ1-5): DSGVTQTPKHLITATGQRVTLRCSPRSGDLSVYWYQQSLDQGLQFLIQYYNGEERAKGNILERFSAQQFPDLHSELNLSSLELGDSALYFCASSVDPGLDLPQHFGDGTRLSIL.

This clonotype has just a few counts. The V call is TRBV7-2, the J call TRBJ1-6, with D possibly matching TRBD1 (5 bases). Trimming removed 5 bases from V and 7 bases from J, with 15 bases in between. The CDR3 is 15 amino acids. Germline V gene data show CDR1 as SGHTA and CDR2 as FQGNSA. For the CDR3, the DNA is TGTGCCAGCAGCGTGGGAAAGAGGGGCAATTCACCCCTCCACTTT. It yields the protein CASSVGKRGNSPLHF.

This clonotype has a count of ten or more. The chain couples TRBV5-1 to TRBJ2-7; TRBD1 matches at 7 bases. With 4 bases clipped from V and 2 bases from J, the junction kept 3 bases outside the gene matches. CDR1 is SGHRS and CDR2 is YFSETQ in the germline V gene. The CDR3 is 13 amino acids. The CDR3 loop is CASSLTGPYEQYF. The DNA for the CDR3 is TGCGCCAGCAGCCTGACAGGGCCCTACGAGCAGTACTTC.

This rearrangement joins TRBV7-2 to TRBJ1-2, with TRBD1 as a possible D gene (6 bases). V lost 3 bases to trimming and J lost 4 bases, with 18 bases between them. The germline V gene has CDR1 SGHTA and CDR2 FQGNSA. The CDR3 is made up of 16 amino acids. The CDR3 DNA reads TGTGCCAGCAGCTTTAGTCCAACAGGGTCCGGCTATGGCTACACCTTC. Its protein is CASSFSPTGSGYGYTF.

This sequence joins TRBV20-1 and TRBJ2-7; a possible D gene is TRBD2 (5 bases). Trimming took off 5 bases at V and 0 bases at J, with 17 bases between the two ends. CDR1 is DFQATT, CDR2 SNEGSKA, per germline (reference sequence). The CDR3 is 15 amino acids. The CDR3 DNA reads TGCAGTGCTCCGCCCGGCGCCGAGGGCTCCTACGAGCAGTACTTC. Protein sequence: CSAPPGAEGSYEQYF.

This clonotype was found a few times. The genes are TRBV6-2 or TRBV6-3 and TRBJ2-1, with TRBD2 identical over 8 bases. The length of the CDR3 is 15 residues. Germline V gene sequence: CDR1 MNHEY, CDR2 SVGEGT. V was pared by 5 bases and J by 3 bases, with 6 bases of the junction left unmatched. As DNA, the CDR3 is TGTGCCAGCAGTAATAGCGGGGCCTTCTACAATGAGCAGTTCTTC. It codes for CASSNSGAFYNEQFF.

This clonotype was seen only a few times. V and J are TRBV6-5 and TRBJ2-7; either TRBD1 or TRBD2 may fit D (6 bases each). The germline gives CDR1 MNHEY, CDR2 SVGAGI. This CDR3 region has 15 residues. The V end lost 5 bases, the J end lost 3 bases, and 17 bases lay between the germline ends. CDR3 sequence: CASSPGARVGYEQYF. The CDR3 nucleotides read TGTGCCAGCAGTCCGGGGGCTAGAGTCGGCTACGAGCAGTACTTC.

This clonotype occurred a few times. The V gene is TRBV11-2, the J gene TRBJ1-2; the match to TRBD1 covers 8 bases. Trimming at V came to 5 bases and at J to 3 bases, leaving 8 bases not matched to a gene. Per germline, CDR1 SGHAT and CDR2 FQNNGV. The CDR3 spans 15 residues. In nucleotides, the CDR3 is TGTGCCAGCAGCAACCGGGACAGGATCTACTATGGCTACACCTTC. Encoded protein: CASSNRDRIYYGYTF.

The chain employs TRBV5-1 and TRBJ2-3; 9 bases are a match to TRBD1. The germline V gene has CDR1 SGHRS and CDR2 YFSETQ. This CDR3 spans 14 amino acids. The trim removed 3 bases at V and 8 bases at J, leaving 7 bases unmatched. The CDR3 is CASSSDRGSRTQYF. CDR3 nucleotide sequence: TGCGCCAGCAGCTCGGACAGGGGCTCGCGTACGCAGTATTTT.

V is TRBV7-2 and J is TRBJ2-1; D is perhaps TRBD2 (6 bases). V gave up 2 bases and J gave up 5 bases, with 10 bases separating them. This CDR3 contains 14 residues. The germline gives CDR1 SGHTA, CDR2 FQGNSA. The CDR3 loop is CASSLFRGNNEQFF. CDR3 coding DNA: TGTGCCAGCAGCTTATTCCGGGGGAACAATGAGCAGTTCTTC.

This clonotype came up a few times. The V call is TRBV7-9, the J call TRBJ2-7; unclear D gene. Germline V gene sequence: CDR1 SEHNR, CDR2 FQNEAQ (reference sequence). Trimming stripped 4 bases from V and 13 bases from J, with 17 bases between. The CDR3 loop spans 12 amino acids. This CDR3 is CASSSASVEPYV. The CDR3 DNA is TGTGCCAGCAGCTCTGCGAGCGTAGAACCATACGTC.

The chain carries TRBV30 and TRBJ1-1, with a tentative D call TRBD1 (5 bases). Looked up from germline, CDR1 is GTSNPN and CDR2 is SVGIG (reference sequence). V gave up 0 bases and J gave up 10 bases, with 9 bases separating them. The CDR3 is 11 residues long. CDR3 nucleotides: TGTGCCTGGAGTGTACAGGAGGCAGCTTTCTTT. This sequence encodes CAWSVQEAAFF.

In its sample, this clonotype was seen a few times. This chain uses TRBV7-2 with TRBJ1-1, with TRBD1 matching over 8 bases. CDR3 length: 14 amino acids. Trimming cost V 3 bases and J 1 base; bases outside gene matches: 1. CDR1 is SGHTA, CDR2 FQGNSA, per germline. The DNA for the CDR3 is TGTGCCAGCAGCTTGGACAGGGAGAACACTGAAGCTTTCTTT. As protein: CASSLDRENTEAFF.

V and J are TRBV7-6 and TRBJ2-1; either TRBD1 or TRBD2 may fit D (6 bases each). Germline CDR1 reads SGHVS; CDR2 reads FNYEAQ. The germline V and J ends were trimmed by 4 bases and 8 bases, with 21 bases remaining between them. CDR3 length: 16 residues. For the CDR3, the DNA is TGTGCCAGCAGCTCAAGTGGGGGGCCGAAGTCATATGAGCAGTTCTTC. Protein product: CASSSSGGPKSYEQFF. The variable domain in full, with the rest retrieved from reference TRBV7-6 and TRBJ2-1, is GAGVSQSPRYKVTKRGQDVALRCDPISGHVSLYWYRQALGQGPEFLTYFNYEAQQDKSGLPNDRFSAERPEGSISTLTIQRTEQRDSAMYRCASSSSGGPKSYEQFFGPGTRLTVL.

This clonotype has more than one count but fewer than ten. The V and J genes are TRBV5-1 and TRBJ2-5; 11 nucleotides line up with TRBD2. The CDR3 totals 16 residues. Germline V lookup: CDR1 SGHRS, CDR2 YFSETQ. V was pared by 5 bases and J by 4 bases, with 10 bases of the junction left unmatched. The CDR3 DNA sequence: TGCGCCAGCAGTCAGACTAGCGGGGAAGGGGGAGAGACCCAGTACTTC. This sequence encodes CASSQTSGEGGETQYF.

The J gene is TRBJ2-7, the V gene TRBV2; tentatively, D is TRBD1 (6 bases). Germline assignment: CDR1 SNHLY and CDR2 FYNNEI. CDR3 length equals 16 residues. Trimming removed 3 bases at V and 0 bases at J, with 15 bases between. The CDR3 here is CASSDAWDISSYEQYF. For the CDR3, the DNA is TGTGCCAGCAGTGATGCGTGGGACATAAGCTCCTACGAGCAGTACTTC.

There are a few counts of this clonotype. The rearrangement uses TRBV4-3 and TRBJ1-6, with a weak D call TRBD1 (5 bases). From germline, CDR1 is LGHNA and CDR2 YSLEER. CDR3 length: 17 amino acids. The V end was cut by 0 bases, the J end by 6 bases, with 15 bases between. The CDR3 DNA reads TGCGCCAGCAGCCAAGATATCCCCGGGGGTGGTAATTCACCCCTCCACTTT. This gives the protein CASSQDIPGGGNSPLHF.

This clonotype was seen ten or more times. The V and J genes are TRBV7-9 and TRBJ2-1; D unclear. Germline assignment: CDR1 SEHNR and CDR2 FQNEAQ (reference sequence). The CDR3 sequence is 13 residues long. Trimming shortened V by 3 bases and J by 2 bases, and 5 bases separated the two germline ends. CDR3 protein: CASSFGTYNEQFF. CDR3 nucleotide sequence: TGTGCCAGCAGCTTTGGTACCTACAATGAGCAGTTCTTC.

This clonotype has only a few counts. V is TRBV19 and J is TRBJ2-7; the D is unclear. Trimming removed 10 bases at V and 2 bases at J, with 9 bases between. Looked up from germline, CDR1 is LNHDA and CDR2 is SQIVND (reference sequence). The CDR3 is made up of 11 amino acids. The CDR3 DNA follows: TGTGCCACCAAGGGTCCCTACGAGCAGTACTTC. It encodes CATKGPYEQYF.

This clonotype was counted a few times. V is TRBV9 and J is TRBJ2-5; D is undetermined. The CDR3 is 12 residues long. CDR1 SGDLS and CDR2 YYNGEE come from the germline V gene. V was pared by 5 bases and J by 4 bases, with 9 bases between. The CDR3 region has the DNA TGTGCCAGCAGTAAAGACGGAGAGACCCAGTACTTC. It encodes CASSKDGETQYF.

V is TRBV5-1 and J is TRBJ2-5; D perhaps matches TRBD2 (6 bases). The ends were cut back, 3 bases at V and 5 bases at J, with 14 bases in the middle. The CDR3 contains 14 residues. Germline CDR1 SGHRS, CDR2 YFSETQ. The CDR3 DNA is TGCGCCAGCAGCTCGACGGGAGATAGGGAGACCCAGTACTTC. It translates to CASSSTGDRETQYF.

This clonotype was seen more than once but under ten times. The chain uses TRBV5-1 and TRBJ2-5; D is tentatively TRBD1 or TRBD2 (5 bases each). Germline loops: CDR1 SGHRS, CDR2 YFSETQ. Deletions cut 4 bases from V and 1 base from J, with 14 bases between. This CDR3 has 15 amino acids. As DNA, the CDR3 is TGCGCCAGCAGCACGGAACCGGGACCCCAAGAGACCCAGTACTTC. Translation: CASSTEPGPQETQYF.

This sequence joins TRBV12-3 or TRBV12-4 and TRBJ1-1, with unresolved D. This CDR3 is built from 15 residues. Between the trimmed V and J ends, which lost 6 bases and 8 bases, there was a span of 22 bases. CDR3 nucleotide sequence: TGTGCCAGCAGCCCCCTGGGAGGGAATTTAGGGGAAGCTTTCTTT. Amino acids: CASSPLGGNLGEAFF.

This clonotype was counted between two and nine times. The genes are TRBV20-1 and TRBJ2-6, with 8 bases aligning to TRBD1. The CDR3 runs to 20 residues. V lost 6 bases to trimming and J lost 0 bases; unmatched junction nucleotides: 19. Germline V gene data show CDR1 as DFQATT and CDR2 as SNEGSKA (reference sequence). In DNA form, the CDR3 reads TGCAGTGCACGAAACCTATGGGACAGGACGCCTAGCTCTGGGGCCAACGTCCTGACTTTC. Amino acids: CSARNLWDRTPSSGANVLTF.

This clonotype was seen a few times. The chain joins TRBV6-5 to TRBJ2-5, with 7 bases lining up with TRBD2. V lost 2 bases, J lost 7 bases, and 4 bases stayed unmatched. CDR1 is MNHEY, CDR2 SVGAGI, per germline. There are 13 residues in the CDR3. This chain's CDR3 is CASSYASGGTQYF. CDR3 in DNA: TGTGCCAGCAGTTACGCCTCGGGAGGGACCCAGTACTTC.